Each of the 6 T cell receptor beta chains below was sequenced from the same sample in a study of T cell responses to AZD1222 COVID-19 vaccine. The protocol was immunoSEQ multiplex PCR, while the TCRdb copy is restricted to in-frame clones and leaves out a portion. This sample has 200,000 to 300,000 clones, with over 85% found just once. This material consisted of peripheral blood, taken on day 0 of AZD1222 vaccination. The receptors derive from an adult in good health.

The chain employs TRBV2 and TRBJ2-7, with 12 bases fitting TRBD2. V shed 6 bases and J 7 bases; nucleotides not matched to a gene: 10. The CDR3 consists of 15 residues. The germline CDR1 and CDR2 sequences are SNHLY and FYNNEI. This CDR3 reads CASSGTRLAGVEQYF. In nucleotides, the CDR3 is TGTGCCAGCAGCGGAACCAGACTAGCGGGAGTGGAGCAGTACTTC.

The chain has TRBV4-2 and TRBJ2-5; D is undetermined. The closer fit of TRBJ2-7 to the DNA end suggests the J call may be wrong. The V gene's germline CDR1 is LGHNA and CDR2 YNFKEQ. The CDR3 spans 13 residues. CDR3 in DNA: TGTGCCAGCAGCCAAGACAGCGTCTACGAGCAGTACTTC. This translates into CASSQDSVYEQYF.

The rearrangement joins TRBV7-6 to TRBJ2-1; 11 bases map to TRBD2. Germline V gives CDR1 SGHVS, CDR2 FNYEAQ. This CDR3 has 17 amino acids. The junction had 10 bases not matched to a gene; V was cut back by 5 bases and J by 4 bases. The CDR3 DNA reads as TGTGCCAGCAGCCCCACGACTGGGACTAGCGGTTACAATGAGCAGTTCTTC. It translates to CASSPTTGTSGYNEQFF. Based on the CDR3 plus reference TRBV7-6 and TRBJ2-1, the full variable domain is GAGVSQSPRYKVTKRGQDVALRCDPISGHVSLYWYRQALGQGPEFLTYFNYEAQQDKSGLPNDRFSAERPEGSISTLTIQRTEQRDSAMYRCASSPTTGTSGYNEQFFGPGTRLTVL.

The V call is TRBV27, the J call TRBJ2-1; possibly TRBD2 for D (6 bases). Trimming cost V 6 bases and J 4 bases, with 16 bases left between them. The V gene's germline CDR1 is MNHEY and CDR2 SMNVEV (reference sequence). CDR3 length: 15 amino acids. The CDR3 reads CASSLTRLDYNEQFF. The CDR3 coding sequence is TGTGCCAGCAGCCTTACCCGACTAGATTACAATGAGCAGTTCTTC.

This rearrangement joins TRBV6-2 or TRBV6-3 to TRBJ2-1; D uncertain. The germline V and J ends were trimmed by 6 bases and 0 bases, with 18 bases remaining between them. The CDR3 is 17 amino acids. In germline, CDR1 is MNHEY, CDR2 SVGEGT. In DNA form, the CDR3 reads TGTGCCAGCAGCCCCCACCCCGACGGCAGCTCCTACAATGAGCAGTTCTTC. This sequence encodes CASSPHPDGSSYNEQFF.

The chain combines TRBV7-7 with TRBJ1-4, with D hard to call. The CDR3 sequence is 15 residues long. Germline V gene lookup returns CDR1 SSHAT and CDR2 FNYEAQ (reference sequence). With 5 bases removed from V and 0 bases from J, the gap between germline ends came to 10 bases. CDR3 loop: CASSPGGATNEKLFF. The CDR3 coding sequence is TGTGCCAGCAGCCCTGGCGGCGCAACTAATGAAAAACTGTTTTTT.